Listed here is a single T cell receptor (beta chain). What it binds is unknown. This CDR3 is 15 amino acids long. V trimming: 5 bases; J trimming: 4 bases; junction bases outside the gene matches: 7. CDR1 is MNHEY and CDR2 is SVGAGI in the germline V gene. TCRdb re-called the reads through MiXCR, storing one row per CDR3 protein. The sample has around 900,000 distinct CDR3 sequences, about 33% seen once. The data were taken from a study of T cell repertoires in cytomegalovirus infection. This receptor was obtained from a human donor in good health (CMV status not recorded). Some clones in this sample may be carry-over from other donors' samples. This specimen consisted of cultured CD8+ T cells from PBMCs, obtained from culture after CMV antigen stimulation. The V call is TRBV6-5, the J call TRBJ1-5, with 8 bases identical to TRBD1. The CDR3 region has the DNA TGTGCCAGCAGTATCGGGACAGGCCAAAATCAGCCCCAGCATTTT. It specifies CASSIGTGQNQPQHF.